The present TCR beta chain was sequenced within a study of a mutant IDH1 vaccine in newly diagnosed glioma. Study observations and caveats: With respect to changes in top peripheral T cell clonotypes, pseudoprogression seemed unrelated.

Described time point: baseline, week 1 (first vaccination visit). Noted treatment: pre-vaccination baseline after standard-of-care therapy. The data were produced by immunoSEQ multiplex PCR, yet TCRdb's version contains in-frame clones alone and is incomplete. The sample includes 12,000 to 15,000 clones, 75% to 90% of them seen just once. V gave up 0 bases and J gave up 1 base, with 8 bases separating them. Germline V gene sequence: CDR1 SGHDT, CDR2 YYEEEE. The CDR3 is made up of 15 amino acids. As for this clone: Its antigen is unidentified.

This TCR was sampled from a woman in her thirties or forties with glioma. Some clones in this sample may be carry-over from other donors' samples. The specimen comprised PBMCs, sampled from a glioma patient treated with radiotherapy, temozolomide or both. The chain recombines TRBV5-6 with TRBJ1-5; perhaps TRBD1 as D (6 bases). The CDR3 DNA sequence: TGTGCCAGCAGCTTGGGCGGACAGAGCAATCAGCCCCAGCATTTT. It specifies CASSLGGQSNQPQHF.